This entry is about one TCR beta chain. Its antigen is undetermined. These data come from a study of T cell repertoires in cytomegalovirus infection. Study at large: Well-studied HLA-B-restricted CMV epitopes were used in the study alongside recently identified HLA-C-restricted ones. Matching HLA type, along with CMV infection, was indicated by public TCR beta signatures. Study outcomes and limitations: Summed frequency of shared TCR beta families picked out CMV carriers who also had the relevant HLA. HLA-C-restricted CMV clonotypes gave the most frequent clonotype in two of eight donors.

One entry per CDR3 protein, called by TCRdb with MiXCR from the reads. The data show roughly 990,000 distinct CDR3 sequences, around 32% seen once. The CDR3 runs 12 residues. Trimming pared 5 bases from V and 8 bases from J, leaving 9 bases between. The germline gives CDR1 KGHDR, CDR2 SFDVKD. The chain combines TRBV24-1 with TRBJ2-1, with TRBD2 as a possible D gene (6 bases). The material was cultured CD8+ T cells from PBMCs, obtained from culture after CMV antigen stimulation. The source of this sequence is a human donor in good health (CMV status not recorded). Some clones in this sample may be carry-over from other donors' samples. CDR3 loop: CATSAGGDEQFF. CDR3 coding DNA: TGTGCCACCAGTGCAGGAGGGGATGAGCAGTTCTTC.